The rows below give T cell receptor beta chains drawn from one sample of a study of cytomegalovirus exposure and HLA in healthy donors. Libraries were prepared by immunoSEQ multiplex PCR; TCRdb keeps only in-frame clonotypes and omits some of them. The sample yields roughly 330,000 clones, around 90% seen once. Sequencing was done on a sample of PBMCs. The receptors originated from a woman aged 25 to 39 in good health and CMV-seropositive. Each CDR3 is given with its conserved first and last residue. A D gene is named only where the DNA matches it firmly. Part of the rows lack a size; the others show once, few, many or a class for expanded clones.

v_gene	d_gene	j_gene	abundance	CDR3nt	CDR3aa
TRBV27	.	TRBJ2-1	.	TGTGCCAGCGGTCTGGCCGGAAGCAATGAGCAGTTCTTC	CASGLAGSNEQFF
TRBV27	.	TRBJ1-1	.	TGTGCCAGCAGTCAACCGACAGGCCCAGCTTTCTTT	CASSQPTGPAFF
TRBV5-6	.	TRBJ1-2	.	TGTGCCAGCAGCTTGACAGGGAGGCGAAATGGCTACACCTTC	CASSLTGRRNGYTF
TRBV18	TRBD1	TRBJ1-2	.	TGTGCCAGCTCAGAAGTTAGGACAGGAGATGGCTACACCTTC	CASSEVRTGDGYTF
TRBV28	TRBD2	TRBJ2-5	.	TGTGCCCATCGGGCTAGCGGGGAGGCGGAGACCCAGTACTTC	CAHRASGEAETQYF
TRBV18	TRBD1	TRBJ2-7	.	TGTGCCAGCTCACTACCGGGACAGGCGACATACGAGCAGTACTTC	CASSLPGQATYEQYF
TRBV4-3	.	TRBJ1-1	few	TGCGCCAGCAGCCAAGGGGGTACAGTGAACACTGAAGCTTTCTTT	CASSQGGTVNTEAFF
TRBV30	.	TRBJ1-1	.	TGTGCCTGGAAGGGATCAACAGGGACTTTCTTT	CAWKGSTGTFF
TRBV4-3	.	TRBJ2-6	.	TGCGCCAGCAGCCAAGGGGAGCTGGGGGCCAACGTCCTGACTTTC	CASSQGELGANVLTF
TRBV27	.	TRBJ1-2	few	TGTGCCAGCAGTTTAGCTGCCGCGTATGGCTACACCTTC	CASSLAAAYGYTF
TRBV7-2	.	TRBJ2-5	.	TGTGCCAGCAGCTTAGGACAGGGAGGGCGAGGGACCCAGTACTTC	CASSLGQGGRGTQYF
TRBV6-1	.	TRBJ2-1	.	TGTGCCAGCAGGCCTTATGACTATGAGCAGTTCTTC	CASRPYDYEQFF
TRBV27	.	TRBJ2-7	.	TGTGCCAGCAGTTTCACGCAGAAGATATACGAGCAGTACTTC	CASSFTQKIYEQYF
TRBV9	.	TRBJ2-3	.	TGTGCCAGCAGCGCAGCCGGGACACCCCCAGATACGCAGTATTTT	CASSAAGTPPDTQYF
TRBV30	TRBD2	TRBJ2-1	.	TGTGCCTGGAGACTAGCGGGGGGTCCGAATGAGCAGTTCTTC	CAWRLAGGPNEQFF
TRBV28	TRBD1	TRBJ1-2	.	TGTGCCAGCAGTTACAGGGGAGTTGGAGGCTACACCTTC	CASSYRGVGGYTF
TRBV5-1	TRBD2	TRBJ2-7	few	TGCGCCAGCAGCCAGGGACTAGCGGCCTACGAGCAGTACTTC	CASSQGLAAYEQYF
TRBV25-1	TRBD2	TRBJ2-1	few	TGTGCCAGCAGTGGAACTAGCGGCAATGAGCAGTTCTTC	CASSGTSGNEQFF
TRBV30	.	TRBJ1-2	once	TGTGCCTGGAGTGTAGTAGTGACTGACTATGGCTACACCTTC	CAWSVVVTDYGYTF
TRBV14	.	TRBJ1-1	.	TGTGCCAGCAGCCAAGAGGCACACCCCGAAGCTTTCTTT	CASSQEAHPEAFF
TRBV28	.	TRBJ1-3	.	TGTGCCAGCAGTCCCCCAGGGAACTCTGGAAACACCATATATTTT	CASSPPGNSGNTIYF
TRBV11-2	TRBD2	TRBJ2-2	.	TGTGCCAGCAGCCTGGGACTAGCGGGGACCGGGGAGCTGTTTTTT	CASSLGLAGTGELFF
TRBV18	.	TRBJ1-2	.	TGTGCCAGCTCACCCCCGGGACTCAATAACTATGGCTACACCTTC	CASSPPGLNNYGYTF
TRBV2	.	TRBJ1-5	.	TGTGCCAGCAGTGCTACCCGACAGGCCAACAATCAGCCCCAGCATTTT	CASSATRQANNQPQHF
TRBV6-5	.	TRBJ2-1	.	TGTGCCAGCAGTTACAGGGACGAGGAAGAAGAGCAGTTCTTC	CASSYRDEEEEQFF
TRBV9	.	TRBJ1-1	once	TGTGCCAGCAGCGCGGGGACCTGGGACACTGAAGCTTTCTTT	CASSAGTWDTEAFF
TRBV7-8	TRBD1	TRBJ2-7	.	TGTGCCAGCAGCCGAGACAGGGTGGGGTCCTACGAGCAGTACTTC	CASSRDRVGSYEQYF
TRBV28	TRBD1	TRBJ2-7	once	TGTGCCAGCAGTTTAACTGACAGGGCACCGCGGTTCTACGAGCAGTACTTC	CASSLTDRAPRFYEQYF
TRBV21-1	.	TRBJ2-5	.	TGTGCCAGCAGCAAAGACAGTAACCCTCGGGAGGAGACCCAGTACTTC	CASSKDSNPREETQYF
TRBV7-2	.	TRBJ2-1	.	TGTGCCAGCAGCTTATTGCGCCAGTTCCCCTTTAATGAGCAGTTCTTC	CASSLLRQFPFNEQFF
TRBV16	TRBD1	TRBJ1-2	few	TGTGCCAGCAGCCAAAGAGGGGACAGTGGATCTGGTGGCTACACCTTC	CASSQRGDSGSGGYTF
TRBV6-1	TRBD2	TRBJ2-7	.	TGTGCCAGCAGTGAAGCACTAGCGGGATCCTACGAGCAGTACTTC	CASSEALAGSYEQYF
TRBV5-4	TRBD2	TRBJ2-3	.	TGTGCCAGCAGCTTGGCTAGCGGGGCGGCTGATACGCAGTATTTT	CASSLASGAADTQYF
TRBV6-5	.	TRBJ1-2	.	TGTGCCAGCAGCATACGGGGGGGGGTTGGCTCTGGCTACACCTTC	CASSIRGGVGSGYTF
TRBV27	.	TRBJ2-4	.	TGTGCCAGCAGTTTGACCCCCGGGAACATTCAGTACTTC	CASSLTPGNIQYF
TRBV19	.	TRBJ1-6	.	TGTGCCAGTAGTATAGAGCCGGTATTCAATTCACCCCTCCACTTT	CASSIEPVFNSPLHF
TRBV7-9	TRBD1	TRBJ2-7	.	TGTGCCAGCATCACGGACAGGGGGGGGCACGAGCAGTACTTC	CASITDRGGHEQYF